What follows are 17 T cell receptor beta chains derived from one specimen sequenced in a study of blood T cell repertoires in COVID-19. Only in-frame clones appear in the TCRdb table, and some are missing; sequencing was by immunoSEQ multiplex PCR. The sample consists of approximately 180,000 clones, 70% to 85% of them appearing once. Sequencing input: PBMCs or T cells enriched from blood (not recorded which). These receptors all stem from a man aged 45-65 years who had recovered from COVID-19.

V usage is TRBV7-9 and J usage is TRBJ2-1, with a tentative D call TRBD2 (6 bases). This CDR3 region has 16 residues. Germline CDR1 SEHNR, CDR2 FQNEAQ (reference sequence). Deletions cut 0 bases from V and 4 bases from J, with 13 bases between. The CDR3 bases are TGTGCCAGCAGCTTAGCGCTTGGGACTGGGTACAATGAGCAGTTCTTC. Translated, it gives CASSLALGTGYNEQFF.

This chain joins TRBV11-2 and TRBJ1-2; perhaps TRBD1 as D (5 bases). V was shortened by 3 bases and J by 6 bases, with 11 bases between the two germline ends. Germline CDR1 and CDR2: SGHAT and FQNNGV. The CDR3 is 13 residues long. The CDR3 spells CASSFLQDHGYTF. The DNA for the CDR3 is TGTGCCAGCAGCTTCTTACAGGACCATGGCTACACCTTC.

V is TRBV7-8 and J is TRBJ1-4; 7 nucleotides line up with TRBD1. Germline V gives CDR1 SGHVS, CDR2 FQNEAQ. J was trimmed by 8 bases and V by 5 bases; bases with no gene match: 11. The CDR3 is 15 amino acids. CDR3 region: CASSPHGNRGEKLFF. In nucleotides, the CDR3 is TGTGCCAGCAGCCCCCACGGGAACAGGGGCGAAAAACTGTTTTTT.

This clone came up a few times. CDR3 DNA: TGTGCCAGCAGCCTGCGGACAGGGGTTACTGAAGCTTTCTTT. This gives the protein CASSLRTGVTEAFF. The V gene is TRBV6-5, the J gene TRBJ1-1, with 9 nucleotides matching TRBD1. The CDR3 sequence is 14 residues long. Germline assignment: CDR1 MNHEY and CDR2 SVGAGI. The J segment lost 5 bases and the V segment lost 6 bases, leaving 7 bases of the junction unmatched.

The J gene is TRBJ2-1, the V gene TRBV4-1, with D possibly being TRBD2 (7 bases). The V end lost 4 bases, the J end lost 5 bases, and 18 bases lay between the germline ends. The V gene's germline CDR1 is MGHRA and CDR2 YSYEKL. This CDR3 contains 16 residues. This CDR3 reads CASSRARGGYNNEQFF. The CDR3 DNA reads TGCGCCAGCAGCCGGGCGCGCGGGGGCTATAACAATGAGCAGTTCTTC.

This chain uses TRBV24-1 with TRBJ2-1; D is ambiguous. This CDR3 is 15 amino acids long. V was pared by 6 bases and J by 7 bases, with 18 bases between. Germline V lookup: CDR1 KGHDR, CDR2 SFDVKD. The CDR3, as DNA: TGTGCCACCAGTCCCGCGGTCTCGAGACTGAATGAGCAGTTCTTC. As protein: CATSPAVSRLNEQFF.

This chain joins TRBV12-3 or TRBV12-4 and TRBJ2-7; possible D gene TRBD1, 6 bases. The V end was cut by 4 bases, the J end by 2 bases, with 9 bases between. CDR3 length equals 13 residues. CDR3 residues: CASSSRDTYEQYF. The CDR3 DNA reads TGTGCCAGCAGTTCTCGGGACACCTACGAGCAGTACTTC.

The J gene is TRBJ2-7, the V gene TRBV5-1; 8 bases map to TRBD2. CDR1 and CDR2 from the germline V gene are SGHRS and YFSETQ. The CDR3 totals 15 residues. Germline trimming cut 4 bases from V and 6 bases from J; bases unmatched to any gene: 12. CDR3 sequence: CASSPTTGGVREQYF. The CDR3 DNA is TGCGCCAGCAGCCCGACTACCGGGGGGGTTCGCGAGCAGTACTTC.

The chain employs TRBV5-8 and TRBJ1-2; unclear D gene. The V end lost 6 bases, the J end lost 4 bases, and 19 bases lay between the germline ends. The V gene's germline CDR1 is SGHTS and CDR2 YDEGEE. This CDR3 spans 15 amino acids. The CDR3 here is CASKPVLVGSYGYTF. CDR3 in DNA: TGTGCCAGCAAACCGGTACTGGTGGGGAGCTATGGCTACACCTTC.

CDR3 bases: TGTGCCAGCAGCTTAGACAGGAACAGTTATTCACCCCTCCACTTT. This gives the protein CASSLDRNSYSPLHF. V usage is TRBV11-2 and J usage is TRBJ1-6, with D hard to call. Trimming took 0 bases from V and 8 from J, leaving 11 bases between them. The CDR3 is made up of 15 amino acids. Germline V lookup: CDR1 SGHAT, CDR2 FQNNGV.

The chain is built from TRBV5-4 and TRBJ2-3; TRBD2 matches at 10 bases. Germline V lookup: CDR1 SGHNT, CDR2 YYREEE (reference sequence). The CDR3 has 17 residues. Unmatched junction bases numbered 9, after V lost 0 bases and J lost 5 bases. CDR3 loop: CASSLVGSGGAVDTQYF. CDR3 nucleotides: TGTGCCAGCAGCTTGGTTGGGAGCGGGGGGGCCGTAGATACGCAGTATTTT.

This chain links TRBV7-3 with TRBJ2-3, with D possibly TRBD2 on 7 matching bases. The germline V and J ends were trimmed by 0 bases and 4 bases, with 11 bases remaining between them. Germline CDR1 reads SGHTA; CDR2 reads FQGTGA. The CDR3 spans 15 residues. This CDR3 is CASSLTGGPSDTQYF. The CDR3 DNA is TGTGCCAGCAGCTTAACGGGGGGGCCGTCAGATACGCAGTATTTT.

The rearrangement uses TRBV3-1 (or the pseudogene TRBV3-2) and TRBJ1-1; a weak D match, TRBD1 (6 bases). The CDR3 sequence is 14 residues long. Trimming cost V 7 bases and J 0 bases, with 12 bases left between them. CDR1 LGHDT and CDR2 YNNKEL come from the germline V gene (reference sequence). The CDR3 loop is CASKAGAMNTEAFF. In DNA form, the CDR3 reads TGTGCCAGCAAGGCGGGGGCGATGAACACTGAAGCTTTCTTT.

This chain links TRBV28 with TRBJ2-2; 7 positions agree with TRBD2. Germline V gene sequence: CDR1 MDHEN, CDR2 SYDVKM. J lost 1 base, V lost 8 bases, and 7 bases had no gene match. This CDR3 is built from 15 residues. This chain's CDR3 is CASGVGLLNTGELFF. The CDR3, as DNA: TGTGCCAGCGGGGTGGGACTATTGAACACCGGGGAGCTGTTTTTT.

The chain has TRBV7-2 and TRBJ2-1, with a tentative D call TRBD1 (6 bases). CDR3 length equals 15 residues. The V gene lost 2 bases and the J gene lost 1 base, with 9 bases spanning the gap. Germline V gives CDR1 SGHTA, CDR2 FQGNSA. CDR3 region: CASSLSQGSYNEQFF. Here the CDR3 DNA reads TGTGCCAGCAGCTTAAGCCAGGGGTCCTACAATGAGCAGTTCTTC.

The genes are TRBV25-1 and TRBJ1-6; TRBD1 is a possible D gene (5 bases). Per the germline V gene, CDR1 is MGHDK and CDR2 is SYGVNS. V dropped 8 bases and J dropped 13 bases, with 15 bases sitting between them. The CDR3 has 12 amino acids. DNA for the CDR3: TGTGCCAGCTGGGGGGTTACCGGGCCCCTCCACTTT. It yields the protein CASWGVTGPLHF.

CDR3 in DNA: TGTGCCACCAGCAGAGATAGCGGCAGGGGGTTTGAAGCTTTCTTT. It encodes CATSRDSGRGFEAFF. V is TRBV15 and J is TRBJ1-1; TRBD1 aligns across 7 bases. The CDR3 length is 15 residues. V lost 0 bases to trimming and J lost 7 bases; unmatched junction nucleotides: 8. Germline CDR1 LNHNV, CDR2 YYDKDF (reference sequence).